The 18 T cell receptor beta chains in this list originate from one sample, sequenced in a study of T cells in Graves' hyperthyroidism and ophthalmopathy. The CDR3 regions of TCR beta were amplified from RNA transcripts. In the first-round RT-PCR of the TCR CDR3, the HTBI primer set was used. TCRdb re-derived calls from the multiplex PCR reads in MiXCR, one entry per CDR3 protein. The sample includes about 290,000 distinct CDR3 sequences, roughly 15% seen only once; the top ten take roughly 7.9%. Specimen: blood. The receptors originated from a woman aged 40 to 55 with Graves' hyperthyroidism.

This clonotype has ten or more counts. The V call is TRBV11-2, the J call TRBJ2-1; TRBD2 matches 11 bases. J gave up 1 base and V 4 bases, and 9 bases lay outside the gene matches. The CDR3 length is 18 residues. CDR1 is SGHAT and CDR2 is FQNNGV in the germline V gene. Here the CDR3 DNA reads TGTGCCAGCAGCTCATTTAGCGGGAGGGCCTTATCCTACAATGAGCAGTTCTTC. Amino acids: CASSSFSGRALSYNEQFF.

This chain joins TRBV20-1 and TRBJ2-7; 12 positions match TRBD1. V gave up 3 bases and J gave up 4 bases; unmatched junction bases: 1. The germline V gene encodes CDR1 DFQATT and CDR2 SNEGSKA (reference sequence). The CDR3 has 13 residues. The CDR3 region has the DNA TGCAGTGCTAGGGGACAGGGGGCTTACGAGCAGTACTTC. Its protein is CSARGQGAYEQYF.

In its sample, this clonotype was seen a few times. V gene TRBV27 combines with J gene TRBJ1-6, with unresolved D. CDR1 MNHEY and CDR2 SMNVEV come from the germline V gene (reference sequence). The CDR3 covers 15 residues. Trimming removed 2 bases at V and 10 bases at J, with 15 bases between. CDR3 bases: TGTGCCAGCAGTTTAACCCGGGGTTGGCGGTCACCCCTCCACTTT. This codes for CASSLTRGWRSPLHF.

This clonotype has at least ten counts. The V and J genes are TRBV6-1 and TRBJ2-4, with D uncertain. This CDR3 contains 14 residues. The V gene lost 8 bases and the J gene lost 0 bases, with 11 bases spanning the gap. Germline CDR1 and CDR2: MNHNS and SASEGT. Here the CDR3 reads CASAASIAKNIQYF. For the CDR3, the DNA is TGTGCCAGCGCAGCAAGTATAGCCAAAAACATTCAGTACTTC.

As to this clonotype: At one end, the junction sequence differs from germline, possibly due to a read error. The V gene is TRBV2, the J gene TRBJ2-2; D is possibly TRBD2 (6 bases). The CDR3 length is 14 residues. The germline gives CDR1 SNHLY, CDR2 FYNNEI. The CDR3 DNA reads as TGTGCCAGCACCGAACGGGGCTTGGGCGGGGAGCTGCTTTTT. Protein product: CASTERGLGGELLF.

This clonotype was counted ten times or more. For the CDR3, the DNA is TGTGCCAGCAGTTACACAAGGGGGAGCGTCTACGAGCAGTACTTC. Its translation: CASSYTRGSVYEQYF. This chain links TRBV6-2 or TRBV6-3 with TRBJ2-7, with TRBD1 as a possible D gene (6 bases). The CDR3 is 15 residues long. Germline CDR1 and CDR2: MNHEY and SVGEGT. V lost 2 bases and J 3 bases, leaving 14 bases between the germline ends.

As concerns this clonotype: It may be a read error: a sequence one base away is much more abundant. The chain employs TRBV7-9 and TRBJ2-5; D may be TRBD2 (6 bases). This CDR3 comprises 15 residues. Germline V gene lookup returns CDR1 SEHNR and CDR2 FQNEAQ (reference sequence). CDR3 amino acids: CAGSPRGGPGETQYF. CDR3 DNA sequence: TGTGCCGGCAGCCCCCGCGGAGGGCCGGGAGAGACCCAGTACTTC. The full variable domain, rest sourced from reference TRBV7-9 and TRBJ2-5, is DTGVSQNPRHKITKRGQNVTFRCDPISEHNRLYWYRQTLGQGPEFLTYFQNEAQLEKSRLLSDRFSAERPKGSFSTLEIQRTEQGDSAMYLCAGSPRGGPGETQYFGPGTRLLVL.

Many counts were recorded for this clonotype. The chain is built from TRBV29-1 and TRBJ2-7; 7 bases agree with TRBD1. V gave up 6 bases and J gave up 4 bases; unmatched junction bases: 9. The CDR3 contains 13 residues. Germline assignment: CDR1 SQVTM and CDR2 ANQGSEA. The CDR3, as DNA: TGCAGCGTAGAGACAGGGTCGGCGTACGAGCAGTACTTC. Translation: CSVETGSAYEQYF.

This clonotype has at least ten counts. The rearrangement links TRBV20-1 to TRBJ2-7; 10 bases agree with TRBD1. This CDR3 comprises 13 residues. With 7 bases clipped from V and 6 bases from J, the junction kept 9 bases outside the gene matches. Germline loops: CDR1 DFQATT, CDR2 SNEGSKA (reference sequence). The CDR3 here is CSGLGTGAGEQYF. In DNA form, the CDR3 reads TGCAGTGGCTTGGGGACAGGGGCGGGCGAGCAGTACTTC.

This clonotype has just a few counts. The chain combines TRBV29-1 with TRBJ1-1, with a possible D match to TRBD1 (6 bases). The V end was cut by 5 bases, the J end by 9 bases, with 10 bases between. Germline V gives CDR1 SQVTM, CDR2 ANQGSEA. The CDR3 runs to 10 residues. This CDR3 is CSVLRGKAFF. As DNA, the CDR3 is TGCAGCGTTCTCAGGGGTAAAGCTTTCTTT. Drawing the rest from reference TRBV29-1 and TRBJ1-1, the complete variable domain is SAVISQKPSRDICQRGTSLTIQCQVDSQVTMMFWYRQQPGQSLTLIATANQGSEATYESGFVIDKFPISRPNLTFSTLTVSNMSPEDSSIYLCSVLRGKAFFGQGTRLTVV.

This clonotype was detected ten times or more. The CDR3, as DNA: TGTGCCAGCAGCTCCGCCTCGGGCAATCAGCCCCAGCATTTT. Protein: CASSSASGNQPQHF. V and J are TRBV5-5 and TRBJ1-5, with D uncertain. This CDR3 spans 14 amino acids. With 3 bases removed from V and 2 bases from J, the gap between germline ends came to 9 bases. The germline gives CDR1 SGHKS, CDR2 YYEKEE (reference sequence). The variable domain in full, completed from reference TRBV5-5 and TRBJ1-5, reads DAGVTQSPTHLIKTRGQQVTLRCSPISGHKSVSWYQQVLGQGPQFIFQYYEKEERGRGNFPDRFSARQFPNYSSELNVNALLLGDSALYLCASSSASGNQPQHFGDGTRLSIL.

The sample holds a few counts of this clonotype. The chain couples TRBV6-2 or TRBV6-3 to TRBJ2-1, with 7 bases aligning to TRBD2. J gave up 7 bases and V 5 bases, and 8 bases lay outside the gene matches. This CDR3 spans 14 amino acids. The germline V gene encodes CDR1 MNHEY and CDR2 SVGEGT. CDR3 DNA: TGTGCCAGCAGTAGGGGACTAAATCTGAATGAGCAGTTCTTC. Its translation is CASSRGLNLNEQFF.

This clonotype was recorded at least ten times. V usage is TRBV12-3 or TRBV12-4 and J usage is TRBJ2-5; D is possibly TRBD1 (5 bases). The ends were cut back, 0 bases at V and 0 bases at J, with 8 bases in the middle. The CDR3 extends over 15 amino acids. The CDR3 DNA reads as TGTGCCAGCAGTTTAGCTAGGGGTTACCAAGAGACCCAGTACTTC. Translation gives CASSLARGYQETQYF.

This clonotype was picked up many times. An end of the junction differs from the germline gene, which may be a read error. CDR3 amino acids: CASSWGSAGQETQYF. DNA of the CDR3: TGTGCTAGCAGTTGGGGGTCAGCGGGGCAAGAGACCCAGTACTTC. The V and J genes are TRBV7-7 and TRBJ2-5, with TRBD2 matching over 7 bases. The V gene's germline CDR1 is SSHAT and CDR2 FNYEAQ (reference sequence). This CDR3 has 15 residues.

This clonotype has more than one count but fewer than ten. V is TRBV6-6 and J is TRBJ2-2; 10 nucleotides agree with TRBD1. After removal of 0 bases from V and 5 bases from J, the junction contained 3 bases not matched to a gene. The CDR3 is made up of 16 amino acids. Germline V gene data show CDR1 as MNHNY and CDR2 as SVGAGI (reference sequence). Here the CDR3 reads CASSYSKGQGTGELFF. In DNA form, the CDR3 reads TGTGCCAGCAGTTACTCGAAGGGACAGGGGACCGGGGAGCTGTTTTTT.

This clonotype was detected ten times or more. The chain couples TRBV2 to TRBJ2-5; D uncertain. V was cut by 7 bases and J by 5 bases, with 8 bases left in between. This CDR3 has 11 amino acids. The germline V gene has CDR1 SNHLY and CDR2 FYNNEI. The CDR3 here is CASIFIETQYF. CDR3 sequence (DNA): TGTGCCAGCATCTTCATTGAGACCCAGTACTTC.

Ten or more counts support this clonotype. The chain has TRBV7-2 and TRBJ1-2; 7 bases map to TRBD1. The CDR3 sequence is 16 residues long. Germline CDR1 is SGHTA and CDR2 is FQGNSA. V was pared by 4 bases and J by 3 bases, with 11 bases of the junction left unmatched. The CDR3 region is CASSSGGTGADYGYTF. The CDR3 bases are TGTGCCAGCAGCTCAGGGGGTACAGGGGCGGACTATGGCTACACCTTC.

This clonotype was counted at least ten times. The chain has TRBV7-9 and TRBJ2-1, with 10 bases fitting TRBD2. The germline V gene has CDR1 SEHNR and CDR2 FQNEAQ (reference sequence). J gave up 8 bases and V 3 bases, and 10 bases lay outside the gene matches. The CDR3 length is 16 residues. CDR3: CASSFIRSGRTHEQFF. Written as DNA, the CDR3 is TGTGCCAGCAGCTTTATACGTAGCGGGAGGACCCATGAGCAGTTCTTC.